The 19 T cell receptor beta chains reported below all come from one sample, sequenced in a study of spatial heterogeneity in lung cancer (dated by TCRdb to the late 2010s). Which antigens these TCRs recognize remains unknown. The method behind the library was 5' RACE. TCRdb records NextSeq 500 as the sequencer. TCRdb's own reprocessing of the public reads used fastp at Q25 and MiXCR and kept productive beta chains. Each entry merges the rows of one CDR3 protein and shows their most common DNA and genes. Here the sample has 9,000 to 13,000 distinct CDR3 sequences; roughly 13% occur a single time. 39% of the sample is held by the ten biggest clonotypes. The sample's time point label, decoded: sample taken at primary tumor resection. General conclusions and limits of the study: The number of expanded intratumoral alpha and beta TCRs correlated with the tumor nonsynonymous mutation count.

Specimen: lung tumor tissue, collected at surgery. The receptors originated from a male donor with early-stage non-small cell lung cancer.

CDR3 coding DNA: TGTGCCAGCAGCCAAGGATGGACCAATTCAAGGACCCAGTACTTC. This codes for CASSQGWTNSRTQYF. This chain joins TRBV7-2 and TRBJ2-5, with D unclear. CDR1 is SGHTA, CDR2 FQGNSA, per germline. The CDR3 totals 15 residues. Trimming removed 5 bases at V and 7 bases at J, with 20 bases between.

This clonotype was found a few times. The V call is TRBV19, the J call TRBJ2-5; 13 nucleotides agree with TRBD2. The CDR3 consists of 17 residues. J lost 0 bases, V lost 5 bases, and 6 bases had no gene match. Germline CDR1 reads LNHDA; CDR2 reads SQIVND (reference sequence). The CDR3 DNA reads TGTGCCAGTAGTCCCCGGACTAGCGGGGGACACCAAGAGACCCAGTACTTC. Protein: CASSPRTSGGHQETQYF.

This clonotype counts as medium-sized. The chain couples TRBV20-1 to TRBJ2-3; D not certain. Germline lookup yields CDR1 DFQATT and CDR2 SNEGSKA (reference sequence). This CDR3 is built from 13 residues. Between the trimmed V and J ends, which lost 5 bases and 4 bases, there was a span of 13 bases. The CDR3 sequence is CSALTPVADTQYF. The CDR3 nucleotides are TGCAGTGCTCTTACCCCGGTGGCAGATACGCAGTATTTT.

The sample holds a few counts of this clonotype. The chain recombines TRBV10-3 with TRBJ2-7; TRBD1 matches at 8 bases. The CDR3 loop spans 14 amino acids. Germline V gene sequence: CDR1 ENHRY, CDR2 SYGVKD. The ends lost 2 bases at V and 4 bases at J; junction bases unmatched: 4. The CDR3 is CAISERTGLYEQYF. Here the CDR3 DNA reads TGTGCCATCAGTGAGAGGACAGGGCTGTACGAGCAGTACTTC.

The chain carries TRBV20-1 and TRBJ2-5; the D is unclear. CDR3 length equals 14 residues. CDR1 and CDR2 (germline): DFQATT, SNEGSKA (reference sequence). Trimming removed 6 bases at V and 1 base at J, with 15 bases between. CDR3 sequence: CSAFKVPFQETQYF. Here the CDR3 DNA reads TGCAGTGCCTTCAAAGTCCCGTTCCAAGAGACCCAGTACTTC.

This clonotype was observed a few times. The chain joins TRBV6-5 to TRBJ2-3, with TRBD2 as a possible D gene (5 bases). Trimming stripped 7 bases from V and 2 bases from J, with 10 bases between. The CDR3 extends over 13 amino acids. Germline V gene lookup returns CDR1 MNHEY and CDR2 SVGAGI. CDR3 coding DNA: TGTGCCAGCAAGAGGGAACACACAGATACGCAGTATTTT. Amino acids: CASKREHTDTQYF.

A few counts support this clonotype. The V and J genes are TRBV21-1 and TRBJ1-5. TRBV21-1 is flagged as a pseudogene. This CDR3 contains 15 residues. The CDR3 DNA reads as TGTGCCAGCAGCAAATGTAGGGTAGAAGGGCAGCCCCAGCATTTT. It codes for CASSKCRVEGQPQHF.

V usage is TRBV7-2 and J usage is TRBJ2-2; D gene ambiguous. The CDR3 consists of 16 residues. Trimming cost V 5 bases and J 2 bases, with 15 bases left between them. The germline CDR1 and CDR2 sequences are SGHTA and FQGNSA. The CDR3 loop reads CASSNSPGSNTGELFF. The CDR3 nucleotides read TGTGCCAGCAGCAACTCCCCGGGTTCAAACACCGGGGAGCTGTTTTTT.

V gene TRBV7-2 combines with J gene TRBJ2-7; TRBD2 agrees at 14 bases. V lost 5 bases, J lost 6 bases, and 6 bases stayed unmatched. The CDR3 loop spans 15 amino acids. The germline gives CDR1 SGHTA, CDR2 FQGNSA. The DNA for the CDR3 is TGTGCCAGCAGCCCGGGACTAGCGGGGGTGGGCGAGCAGTACTTC. The encoded protein is CASSPGLAGVGEQYF.

The chain combines TRBV28 with TRBJ2-7, with D possibly being TRBD1 (5 bases). Germline CDR1 MDHEN, CDR2 SYDVKM. With 3 bases removed from V and 2 bases from J, the gap between germline ends came to 11 bases. This CDR3 has 14 amino acids. The CDR3 sequence is CASSFTRAPYEQYF. CDR3 bases: TGTGCCAGCAGTTTCACCAGGGCCCCCTACGAGCAGTACTTC.

This clonotype was seen at least ten times. CDR3 nucleotide sequence: TGTGCCAGCAGTCCCCGGATAGCCTCTGGGAGTACAGATACGCAGTATTTT. Translated, it gives CASSPRIASGSTDTQYF. The chain carries TRBV6-2 or TRBV6-3 and TRBJ2-3, with D perhaps TRBD2 (5 bases). This CDR3 contains 17 residues. Trimming removed 5 bases at V and 3 bases at J, with 21 bases between. Germline V gene lookup returns CDR1 MNHEY and CDR2 SVGEGT.

This chain links TRBV7-6 with TRBJ2-5, with 10 bases that match TRBD2. Trimming cost V 1 base and J 1 base; bases outside gene matches: 0. Germline CDR1 SGHVS, CDR2 FNYEAQ. The CDR3 runs 15 residues. CDR3 sequence reads: CASSLVAGGQETQYF. The CDR3, as DNA: TGTGCCAGCAGCTTAGTAGCGGGGGGCCAAGAGACCCAGTACTTC. The full variable domain, rest sourced from reference TRBV7-6 and TRBJ2-5, is GAGVSQSPRYKVTKRGQDVALRCDPISGHVSLYWYRQALGQGPEFLTYFNYEAQQDKSGLPNDRFSAERPEGSISTLTIQRTEQRDSAMYRCASSLVAGGQETQYFGPGTRLLVL.

DNA of the CDR3: TGCAGCGTTGGCCTGTCTCGGGATACGCAGTATTTT. This translates into CSVGLSRDTQYF. This chain connects TRBV29-1 to TRBJ2-3; the D is unclear. Trimming took off 4 bases at V and 6 bases at J, with 11 bases between the two ends. The CDR3 has 12 residues. The germline CDR1 and CDR2 sequences are SQVTM and ANQGSEA.

This clonotype was counted at least ten times. The rearrangement uses TRBV7-2 and TRBJ2-7, with a weak D call TRBD1 (6 bases). Deletions cut 5 bases from V and 2 bases from J, with 13 bases between. In germline, CDR1 is SGHTA, CDR2 FQGNSA. There are 14 residues in the CDR3. The CDR3 DNA reads as TGTGCCAGCAGCCCTGACAGGCTCACCTACGAGCAGTACTTC. Translating it yields CASSPDRLTYEQYF. Combining the CDR3 with reference TRBV7-2 and TRBJ2-7 gives the whole variable domain GAGVSQSPSNKVTEKGKDVELRCDPISGHTALYWYRQSLGQGLEFLIYFQGNSAPDKSGLPSDRFSAERTGGSVSTLTIQRTQQEDSAVYLCASSPDRLTYEQYFGPGTRLTVT.

There are many counts of this clonotype. The chain uses TRBV29-1 and TRBJ1-4, with TRBD1 as a possible D gene (5 bases). Germline CDR1 reads SQVTM; CDR2 reads ANQGSEA. This CDR3 is 13 amino acids long. Trimming left V 6 bases short and J 8 bases short, with 16 bases between. CDR3 loop: CSVTGTSGEKLFF. Written as DNA, the CDR3 is TGCAGCGTAACCGGGACGTCGGGAGAAAAACTGTTTTTT.

The chain has TRBV7-2 and TRBJ1-3; 10 positions agree with TRBD1. With V trimmed by 0 bases and J by 4 bases, 9 bases remained unmatched. The CDR3 runs to 18 residues. Germline values: CDR1 SGHTA, CDR2 FQGNSA. The CDR3 DNA follows: TGTGCCAGCAGCTTAGCGTCACGGACAGGGGGGTCCGGAAACACCATATATTTT. Encoded protein: CASSLASRTGGSGNTIYF.

This clonotype has only a few counts. The J gene is TRBJ2-3, the V gene TRBV4-3, with TRBD2 identical over 8 bases. This CDR3 is built from 15 residues. V gave up 2 bases and J gave up 6 bases; unmatched junction bases: 7. The germline V gene encodes CDR1 LGHNA and CDR2 YSLEER. DNA for the CDR3: TGCGCCAGCAGCCAATACGCGGGGGGCTGGGATACGCAGTATTTT. Its protein product is CASSQYAGGWDTQYF.

There are many counts of this clonotype. This chain connects TRBV20-1 to TRBJ2-1; 7 nucleotides agree with TRBD1. V lost 3 bases, J lost 1 base, and 3 bases stayed unmatched. This CDR3 has 14 amino acids. CDR1 is DFQATT and CDR2 is SNEGSKA in the germline V gene (reference sequence). CDR3 sequence: CSARDRLSYNEQFF. The CDR3 DNA follows: TGCAGTGCTAGGGACAGGCTGTCCTACAATGAGCAGTTCTTC.

This clonotype was observed many times. This chain links TRBV6-6 with TRBJ2-7; D is perhaps TRBD1 or TRBD2 (5 bases each). This CDR3 spans 15 amino acids. The V end lost 0 bases, the J end lost 2 bases, and 11 bases lay between the germline ends. Germline-derived CDR1 and CDR2 are MNHNY and SVGAGI (reference sequence). The chain's CDR3 is CASSYSGTSTYEQYF. DNA for the CDR3: TGTGCCAGCAGTTACTCCGGGACGTCCACCTACGAGCAGTACTTC.